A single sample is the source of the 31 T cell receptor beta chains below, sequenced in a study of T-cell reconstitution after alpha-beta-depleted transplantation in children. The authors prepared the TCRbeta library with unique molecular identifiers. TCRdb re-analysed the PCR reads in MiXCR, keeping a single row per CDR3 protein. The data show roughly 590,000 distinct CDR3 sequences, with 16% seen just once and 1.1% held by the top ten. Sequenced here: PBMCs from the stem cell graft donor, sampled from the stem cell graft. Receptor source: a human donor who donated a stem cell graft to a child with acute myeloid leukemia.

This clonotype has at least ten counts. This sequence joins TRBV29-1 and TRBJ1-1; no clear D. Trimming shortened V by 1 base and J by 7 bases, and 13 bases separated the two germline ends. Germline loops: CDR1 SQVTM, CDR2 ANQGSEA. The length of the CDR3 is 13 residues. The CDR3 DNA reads TGCAGCGTTGAAGGAAAGGGCCAGCTTGAAGCTTTCTTT. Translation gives CSVEGKGQLEAFF. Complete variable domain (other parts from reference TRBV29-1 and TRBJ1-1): SAVISQKPSRDICQRGTSLTIQCQVDSQVTMMFWYRQQPGQSLTLIATANQGSEATYESGFVIDKFPISRPNLTFSTLTVSNMSPEDSSIYLCSVEGKGQLEAFFGQGTRLTVV.

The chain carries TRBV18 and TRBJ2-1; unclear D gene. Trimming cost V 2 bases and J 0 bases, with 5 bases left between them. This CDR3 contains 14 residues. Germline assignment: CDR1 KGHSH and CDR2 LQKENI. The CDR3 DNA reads TGTGCCAGCTCACCAAGCGTCTCCTACAATGAGCAGTTCTTC. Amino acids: CASSPSVSYNEQFF.

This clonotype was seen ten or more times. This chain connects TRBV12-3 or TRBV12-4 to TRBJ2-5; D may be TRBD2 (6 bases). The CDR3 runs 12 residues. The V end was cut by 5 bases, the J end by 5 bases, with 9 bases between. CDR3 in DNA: TGTGCCAGCAGTGCTGGGGGGGAGACCCAGTACTTC. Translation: CASSAGGETQYF.

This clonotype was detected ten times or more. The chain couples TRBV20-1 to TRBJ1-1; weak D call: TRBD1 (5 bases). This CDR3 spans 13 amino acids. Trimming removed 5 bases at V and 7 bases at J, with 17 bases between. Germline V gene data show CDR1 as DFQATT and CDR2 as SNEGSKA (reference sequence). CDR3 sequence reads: CSAAQGGVSEAFF. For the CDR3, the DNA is TGCAGTGCTGCCCAGGGAGGGGTGAGTGAAGCTTTCTTT.

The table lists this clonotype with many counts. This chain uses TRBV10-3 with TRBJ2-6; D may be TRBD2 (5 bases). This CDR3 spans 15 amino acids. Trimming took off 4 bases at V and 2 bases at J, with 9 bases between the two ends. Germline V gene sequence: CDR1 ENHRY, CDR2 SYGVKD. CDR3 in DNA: TGTGCCATCAGTGTTCGGGATGCTGGGGCCAACGTCCTGACTTTC. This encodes CAISVRDAGANVLTF.

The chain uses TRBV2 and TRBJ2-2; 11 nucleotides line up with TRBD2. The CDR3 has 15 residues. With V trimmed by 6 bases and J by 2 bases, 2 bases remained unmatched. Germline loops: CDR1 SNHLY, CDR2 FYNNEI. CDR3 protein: CASSGTSGNTGELFF. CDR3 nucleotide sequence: TGTGCCAGCAGCGGGACTAGCGGAAACACCGGGGAGCTGTTTTTT.

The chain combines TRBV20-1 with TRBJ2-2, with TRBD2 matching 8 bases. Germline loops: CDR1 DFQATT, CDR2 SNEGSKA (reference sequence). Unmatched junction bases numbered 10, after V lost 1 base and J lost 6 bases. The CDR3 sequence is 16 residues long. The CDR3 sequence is CSARVPSGGRSGELFF. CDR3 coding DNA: TGCAGTGCTAGAGTTCCCAGCGGGGGTAGATCCGGGGAGCTGTTTTTT.

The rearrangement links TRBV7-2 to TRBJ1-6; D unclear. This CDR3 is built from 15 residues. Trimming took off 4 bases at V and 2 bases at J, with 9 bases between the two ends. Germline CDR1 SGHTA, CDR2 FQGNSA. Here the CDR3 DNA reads TGTGCCAGCAGCTCGGTTAACCCCTATAATTCACCCCTCCACTTT. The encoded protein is CASSSVNPYNSPLHF.

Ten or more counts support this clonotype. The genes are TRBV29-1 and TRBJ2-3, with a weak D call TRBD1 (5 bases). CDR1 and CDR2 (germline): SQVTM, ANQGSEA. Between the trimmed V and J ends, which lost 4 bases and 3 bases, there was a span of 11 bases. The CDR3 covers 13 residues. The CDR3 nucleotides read TGCAGCGTTGGGGGCAGGCAAACAGATACGCAGTATTTT. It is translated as CSVGGRQTDTQYF.

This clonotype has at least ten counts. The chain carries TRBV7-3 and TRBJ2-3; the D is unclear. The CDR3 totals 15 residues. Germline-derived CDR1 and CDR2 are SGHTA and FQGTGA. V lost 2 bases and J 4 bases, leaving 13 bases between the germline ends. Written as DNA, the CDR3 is TGTGCCAGCAGCTTAGGCGTCCCGGCGGCAGATACGCAGTATTTT. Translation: CASSLGVPAADTQYF.

DNA for the CDR3: TGCGCCAGCAGCCAATTCCCAGGGGGGGTTCGGGACAATGAGCAGTTCTTC. Translated, it gives CASSQFPGGVRDNEQFF. The rearrangement joins TRBV4-3 to TRBJ2-1; either TRBD1 or TRBD2 may supply D (7 bases each). Trimming took off 2 bases at V and 5 bases at J, with 19 bases between the two ends. This CDR3 is built from 17 residues. The germline CDR1 and CDR2 sequences are LGHNA and YSLEER.

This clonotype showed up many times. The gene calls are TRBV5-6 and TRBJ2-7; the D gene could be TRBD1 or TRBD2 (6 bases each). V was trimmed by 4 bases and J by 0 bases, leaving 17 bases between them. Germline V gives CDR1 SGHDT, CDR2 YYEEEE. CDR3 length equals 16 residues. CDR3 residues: CASSTAVGGGSYEQYF. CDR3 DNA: TGTGCCAGCAGCACAGCTGTGGGGGGCGGCTCCTACGAGCAGTACTTC.

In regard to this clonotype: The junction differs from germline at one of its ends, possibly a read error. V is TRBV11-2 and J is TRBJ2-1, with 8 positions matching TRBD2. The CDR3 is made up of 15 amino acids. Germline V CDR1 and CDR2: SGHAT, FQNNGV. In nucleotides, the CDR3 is TGTGCCACCAGCTTCGAGCGGGGGCGCTACAATGAGCAGTTCTTC. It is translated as CATSFERGRYNEQFF.

In nucleotides, the CDR3 is TGTGCCAGCAGTGAAGAGGGGGACACGTCCTACGAGCAGTACGTC. Amino acids: CASSEEGDTSYEQYV. J is TRBJ2-7 and V is TRBV2; tentative D call: TRBD1 (6 bases). The CDR3 totals 15 residues. The ends were cut back, 1 base at V and 1 base at J, with 11 bases in the middle. From germline, CDR1 is SNHLY and CDR2 FYNNEI.

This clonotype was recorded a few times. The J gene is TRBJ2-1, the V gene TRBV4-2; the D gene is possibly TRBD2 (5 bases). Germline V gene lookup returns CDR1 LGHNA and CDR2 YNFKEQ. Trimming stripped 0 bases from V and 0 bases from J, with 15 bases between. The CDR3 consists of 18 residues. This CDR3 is CASSQDWAGTSSYNEQFF. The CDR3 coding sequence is TGTGCCAGCAGCCAAGATTGGGCCGGAACTAGCTCCTACAATGAGCAGTTCTTC.

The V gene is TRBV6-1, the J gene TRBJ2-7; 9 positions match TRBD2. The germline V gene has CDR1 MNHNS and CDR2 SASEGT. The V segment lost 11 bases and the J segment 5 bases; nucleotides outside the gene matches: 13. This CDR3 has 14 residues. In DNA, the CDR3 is TGTGCCTCCTCACGGGATAGCGGGGGTAACGAGCAGTACGTC. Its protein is CASSRDSGGNEQYV.

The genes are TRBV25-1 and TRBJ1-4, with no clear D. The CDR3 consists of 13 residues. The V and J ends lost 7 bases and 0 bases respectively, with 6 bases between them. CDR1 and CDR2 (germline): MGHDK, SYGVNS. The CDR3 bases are TGTGCCAGCACGGAAGCAACTAATGAAAAACTGTTTTTT. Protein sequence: CASTEATNEKLFF.

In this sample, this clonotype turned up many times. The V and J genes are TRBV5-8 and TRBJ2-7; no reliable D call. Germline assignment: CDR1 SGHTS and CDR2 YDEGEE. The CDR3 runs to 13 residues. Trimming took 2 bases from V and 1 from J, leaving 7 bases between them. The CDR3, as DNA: TGTGCCAGCAGCTTCGGTACTTCCTACGAGCAGTACGTC. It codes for CASSFGTSYEQYV.

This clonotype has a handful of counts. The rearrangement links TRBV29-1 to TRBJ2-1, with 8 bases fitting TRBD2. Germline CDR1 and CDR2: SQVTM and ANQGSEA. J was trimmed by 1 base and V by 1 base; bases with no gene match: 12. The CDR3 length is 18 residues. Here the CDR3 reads CSVEGLSGGALSYNEQFF. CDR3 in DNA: TGCAGCGTTGAAGGGCTCAGCGGGGGAGCGCTATCCTACAATGAGCAGTTCTTC.

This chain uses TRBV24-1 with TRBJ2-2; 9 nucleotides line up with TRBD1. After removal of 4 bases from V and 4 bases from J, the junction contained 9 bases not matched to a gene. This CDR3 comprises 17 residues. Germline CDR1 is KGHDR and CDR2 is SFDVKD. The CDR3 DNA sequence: TGTGCCACCAGTGACCCCACCGGGACAGGGTTCACCGGGGAGCTGTTTTTT. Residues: CATSDPTGTGFTGELFF.

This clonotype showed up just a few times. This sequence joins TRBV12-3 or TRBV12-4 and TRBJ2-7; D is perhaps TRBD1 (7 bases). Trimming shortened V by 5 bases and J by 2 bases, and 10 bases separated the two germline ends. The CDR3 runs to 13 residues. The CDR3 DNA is TGTGCCAGCAGTCCAGGGGGGACCTACGAGCAGTACGTC. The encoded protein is CASSPGGTYEQYV.

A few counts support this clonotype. The CDR3 loop is CSVETNRVNTEAFF. In DNA, the CDR3 is TGCAGCGTTGAAACCAACAGGGTGAACACTGAAGCTTTCTTT. This chain links TRBV29-1 with TRBJ1-1, with D possibly TRBD1 on 6 matching bases. Trimming took 2 bases from V and 0 from J, leaving 10 bases between them. The CDR3 runs 14 residues. CDR1 is SQVTM and CDR2 is ANQGSEA in the germline V gene.

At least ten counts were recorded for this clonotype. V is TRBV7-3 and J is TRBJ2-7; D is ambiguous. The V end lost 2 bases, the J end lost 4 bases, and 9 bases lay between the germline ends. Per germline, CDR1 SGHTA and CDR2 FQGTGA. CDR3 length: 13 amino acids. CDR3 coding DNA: TGTGCCAGCAGCTTATCTGTCGATTACGAGCAGTACTTC. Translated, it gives CASSLSVDYEQYF.

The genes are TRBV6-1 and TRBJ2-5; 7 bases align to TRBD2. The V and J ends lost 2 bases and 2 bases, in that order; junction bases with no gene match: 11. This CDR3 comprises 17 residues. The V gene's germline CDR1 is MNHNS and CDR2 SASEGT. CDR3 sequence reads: CASSEFDGDYSQETQYF. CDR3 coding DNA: TGTGCCAGCAGTGAATTCGACGGGGACTACTCACAAGAGACCCAGTACTTC.

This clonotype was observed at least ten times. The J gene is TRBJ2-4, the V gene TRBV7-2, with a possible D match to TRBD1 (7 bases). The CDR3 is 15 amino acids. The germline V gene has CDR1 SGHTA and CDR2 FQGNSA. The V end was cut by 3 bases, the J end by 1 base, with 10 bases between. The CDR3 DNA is TGTGCCAGCAGCTTGGCAGGGGGGGCCAAAAACATTCAGTACTTC. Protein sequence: CASSLAGGAKNIQYF.

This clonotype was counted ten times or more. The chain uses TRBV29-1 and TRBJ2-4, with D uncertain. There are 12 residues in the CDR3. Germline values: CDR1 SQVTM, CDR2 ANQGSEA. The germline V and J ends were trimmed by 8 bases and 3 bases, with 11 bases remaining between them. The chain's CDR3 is CSSLFGKNIQYF. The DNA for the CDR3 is TGCAGCTCGCTCTTCGGCAAAAACATTCAGTACTTC.

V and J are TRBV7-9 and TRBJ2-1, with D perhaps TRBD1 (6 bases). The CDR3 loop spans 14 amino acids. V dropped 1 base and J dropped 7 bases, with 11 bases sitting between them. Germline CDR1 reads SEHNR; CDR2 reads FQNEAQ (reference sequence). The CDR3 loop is CASSLVGRGNEQFF. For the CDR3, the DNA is TGTGCCAGCAGCTTAGTGGGCAGGGGTAATGAGCAGTTCTTC.

Here the CDR3 reads CASSLSLQTYQPQHF. The CDR3 bases are TGTGCCAGCAGTTTATCGTTGCAGACTTATCAGCCCCAGCATTTT. The chain has TRBV12-3 or TRBV12-4 and TRBJ1-5; D gene ambiguous. V lost 2 bases and J lost 5, with 13 bases in between. CDR3 length: 15 residues.

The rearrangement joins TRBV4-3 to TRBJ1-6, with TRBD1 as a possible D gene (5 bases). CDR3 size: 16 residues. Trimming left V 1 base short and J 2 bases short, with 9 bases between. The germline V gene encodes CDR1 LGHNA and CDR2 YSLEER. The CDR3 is CASSQGGVPYNSPLHF. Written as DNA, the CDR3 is TGCGCCAGCAGCCAAGGGGGGGTGCCCTATAATTCACCCCTCCACTTT.

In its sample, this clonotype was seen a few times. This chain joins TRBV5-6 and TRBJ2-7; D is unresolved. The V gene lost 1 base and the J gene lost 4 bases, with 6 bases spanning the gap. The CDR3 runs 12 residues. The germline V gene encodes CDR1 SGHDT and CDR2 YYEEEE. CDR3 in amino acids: CASSLTEYEQYF. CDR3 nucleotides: TGTGCCAGCAGCTTGACAGAGTACGAGCAGTACTTC.

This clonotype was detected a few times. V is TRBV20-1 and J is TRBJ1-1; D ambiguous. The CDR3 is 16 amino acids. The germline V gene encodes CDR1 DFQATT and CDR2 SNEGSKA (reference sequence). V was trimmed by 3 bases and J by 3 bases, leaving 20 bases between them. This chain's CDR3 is CSASRASKALDTEAFF. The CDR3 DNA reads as TGCAGTGCTAGTAGGGCATCGAAGGCTTTAGACACTGAAGCTTTCTTT.